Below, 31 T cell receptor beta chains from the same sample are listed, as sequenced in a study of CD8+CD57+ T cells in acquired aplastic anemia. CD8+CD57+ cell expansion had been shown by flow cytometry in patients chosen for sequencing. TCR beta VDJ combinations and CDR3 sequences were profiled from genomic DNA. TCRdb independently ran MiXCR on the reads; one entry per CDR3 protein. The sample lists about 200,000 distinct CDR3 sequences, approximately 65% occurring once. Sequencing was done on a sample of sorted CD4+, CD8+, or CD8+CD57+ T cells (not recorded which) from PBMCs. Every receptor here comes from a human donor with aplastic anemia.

CDR3 DNA sequence: TGTGCCAGCAGTCGGGAAGTGGAGACCCAGTACTTC. Translation gives CASSREVETQYF. The gene calls are TRBV7-8 and TRBJ2-5; D may be TRBD2 (5 bases). With 6 bases removed from V and 5 bases from J, the gap between germline ends came to 10 bases. The CDR3 loop spans 12 amino acids. Germline CDR1 SGHVS, CDR2 FQNEAQ.

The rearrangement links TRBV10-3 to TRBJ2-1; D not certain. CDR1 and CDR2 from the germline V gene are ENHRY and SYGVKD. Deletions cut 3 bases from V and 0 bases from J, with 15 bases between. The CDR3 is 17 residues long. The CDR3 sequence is CAISESYKANSYNEQFF. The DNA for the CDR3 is TGTGCCATCAGTGAAAGTTACAAAGCAAACTCCTACAATGAGCAGTTCTTC.

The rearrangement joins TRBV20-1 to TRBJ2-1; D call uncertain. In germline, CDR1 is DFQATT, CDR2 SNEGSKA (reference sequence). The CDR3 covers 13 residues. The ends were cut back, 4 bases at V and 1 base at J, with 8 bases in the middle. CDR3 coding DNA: TGCAGTGCTATCGTTGGATCCTACAATGAGCAGTTCTTC. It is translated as CSAIVGSYNEQFF.

CDR3 region: CASSDPWTSYEQFF. CDR3 nucleotide sequence: TGCGCCAGCAGTGACCCATGGACTAGCTATGAGCAGTTCTTC. The J gene is TRBJ2-1, the V gene TRBV10-2, with 8 positions matching TRBD2. The junction had 6 bases not matched to a gene; V was cut back by 3 bases and J by 8 bases. Germline CDR1 reads WSHSY; CDR2 reads SAAADI. CDR3 size: 14 residues.

The CDR3 region has the DNA TGCAGTGCTGCTTCACCCAACCAAGAGACCCAGTACTTC. It yields the protein CSAASPNQETQYF. The V gene is TRBV20-1, the J gene TRBJ2-5; D is unclear. The length of the CDR3 is 13 residues. Trimming pared 5 bases from V and 0 bases from J, leaving 10 bases between. The germline V gene encodes CDR1 DFQATT and CDR2 SNEGSKA (reference sequence).

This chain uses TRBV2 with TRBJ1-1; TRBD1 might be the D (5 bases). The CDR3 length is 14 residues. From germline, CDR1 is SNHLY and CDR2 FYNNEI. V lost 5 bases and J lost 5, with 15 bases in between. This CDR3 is CASSSRVLWTEAFF. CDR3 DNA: TGTGCCAGCAGTAGCAGGGTTCTATGGACTGAAGCTTTCTTT.

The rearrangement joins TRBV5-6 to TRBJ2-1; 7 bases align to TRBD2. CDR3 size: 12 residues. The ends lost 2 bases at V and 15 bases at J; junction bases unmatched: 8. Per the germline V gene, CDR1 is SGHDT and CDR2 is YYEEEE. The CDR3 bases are TGTGCCAGCAGCTTCTCCGGGAGCGGGGCGTTCTTC. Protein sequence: CASSFSGSGAFF.

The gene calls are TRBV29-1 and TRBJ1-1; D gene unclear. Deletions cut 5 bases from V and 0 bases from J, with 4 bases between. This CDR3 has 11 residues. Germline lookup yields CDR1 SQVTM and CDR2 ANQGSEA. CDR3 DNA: TGCAGCGTTTTGGTGAACACTGAAGCTTTCTTT. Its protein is CSVLVNTEAFF.

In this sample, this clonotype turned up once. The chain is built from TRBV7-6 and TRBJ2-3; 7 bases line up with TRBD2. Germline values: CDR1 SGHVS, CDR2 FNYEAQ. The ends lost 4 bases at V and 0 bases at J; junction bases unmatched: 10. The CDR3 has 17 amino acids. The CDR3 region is CASSYWGTSVSTDTQYF. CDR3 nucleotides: TGTGCCAGCAGCTATTGGGGTACTAGCGTCAGCACAGATACGCAGTATTTT.

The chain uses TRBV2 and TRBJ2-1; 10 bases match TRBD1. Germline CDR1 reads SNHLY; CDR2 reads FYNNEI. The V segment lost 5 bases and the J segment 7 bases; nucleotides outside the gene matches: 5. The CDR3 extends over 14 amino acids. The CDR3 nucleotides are TGTGCCAGCAGTCGACAGGGGGCGGGAAATGAGCAGTTCTTC. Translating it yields CASSRQGAGNEQFF.

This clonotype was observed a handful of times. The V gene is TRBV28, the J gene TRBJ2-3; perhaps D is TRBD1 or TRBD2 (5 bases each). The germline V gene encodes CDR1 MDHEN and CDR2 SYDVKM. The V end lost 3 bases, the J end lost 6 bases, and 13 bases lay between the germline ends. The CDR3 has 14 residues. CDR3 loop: CASSFEGLMDTQYF. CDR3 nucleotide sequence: TGTGCCAGCAGTTTTGAGGGGCTCATGGATACGCAGTATTTT.

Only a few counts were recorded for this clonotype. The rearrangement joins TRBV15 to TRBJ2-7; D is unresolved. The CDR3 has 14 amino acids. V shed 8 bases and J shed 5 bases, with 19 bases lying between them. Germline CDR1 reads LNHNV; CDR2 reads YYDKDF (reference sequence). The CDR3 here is CATGSGRQLNEQYF. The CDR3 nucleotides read TGTGCCACCGGGTCGGGTAGGCAACTTAACGAGCAGTACTTC. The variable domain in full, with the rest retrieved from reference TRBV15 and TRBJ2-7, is DAMVIQNPRYQVTQFGKPVTLSCSQTLNHNVMYWYQQKSSQAPKLLFHYYDKDFNNEADTPDNFQSRRPNTSFCFLDIRSPGLGDTAMYLCATGSGRQLNEQYFGPGTRLTVT.

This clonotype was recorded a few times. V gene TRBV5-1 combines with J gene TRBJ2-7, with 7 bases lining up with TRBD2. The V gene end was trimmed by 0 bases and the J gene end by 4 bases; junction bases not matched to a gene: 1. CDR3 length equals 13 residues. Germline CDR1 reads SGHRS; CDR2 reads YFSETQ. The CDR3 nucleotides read TGCGCCAGCAGCTTGGACGGGAGGTACGAGCAGTACTTC. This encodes CASSLDGRYEQYF.

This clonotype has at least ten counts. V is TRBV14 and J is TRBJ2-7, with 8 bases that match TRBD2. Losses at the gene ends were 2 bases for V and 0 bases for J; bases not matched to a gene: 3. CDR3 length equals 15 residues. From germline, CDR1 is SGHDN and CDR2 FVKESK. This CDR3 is CASSQTGGSSYEQYF. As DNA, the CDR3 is TGTGCCAGCAGCCAAACGGGGGGGTCCTCCTACGAGCAGTACTTC.

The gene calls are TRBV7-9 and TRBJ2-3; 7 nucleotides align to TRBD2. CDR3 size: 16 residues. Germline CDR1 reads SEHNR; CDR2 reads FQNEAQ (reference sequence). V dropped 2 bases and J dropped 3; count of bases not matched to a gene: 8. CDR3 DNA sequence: TGTGCCAGCAGCTTAATTGCCGGGGGGACGACAGATACGCAGTATTTT. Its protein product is CASSLIAGGTTDTQYF.

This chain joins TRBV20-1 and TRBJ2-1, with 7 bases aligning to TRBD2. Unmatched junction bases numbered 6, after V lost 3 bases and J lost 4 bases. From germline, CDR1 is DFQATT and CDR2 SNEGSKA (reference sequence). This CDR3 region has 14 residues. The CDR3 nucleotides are TGCAGTGCTAGCCCGGGGGGACCTTACAATGAGCAGTTCTTC. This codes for CSASPGGPYNEQFF.

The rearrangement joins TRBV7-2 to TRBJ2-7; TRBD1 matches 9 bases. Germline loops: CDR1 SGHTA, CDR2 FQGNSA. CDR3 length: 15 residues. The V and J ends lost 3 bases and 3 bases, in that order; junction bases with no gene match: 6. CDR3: CASSFRRDRDYEQYF. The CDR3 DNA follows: TGTGCCAGCAGCTTCCGACGGGACAGGGACTACGAGCAGTACTTC.

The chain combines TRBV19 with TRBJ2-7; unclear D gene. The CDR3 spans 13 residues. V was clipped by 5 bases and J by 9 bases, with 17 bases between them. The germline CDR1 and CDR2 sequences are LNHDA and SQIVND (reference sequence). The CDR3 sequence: CASSPQGRVGQYF. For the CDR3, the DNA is TGTGCCAGTAGTCCCCAAGGAAGGGTCGGGCAGTACTTC.

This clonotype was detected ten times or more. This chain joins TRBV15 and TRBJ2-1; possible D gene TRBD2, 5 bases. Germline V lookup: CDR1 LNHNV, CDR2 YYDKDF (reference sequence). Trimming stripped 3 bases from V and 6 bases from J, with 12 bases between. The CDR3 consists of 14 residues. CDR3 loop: CATSSDSGTNEQFF. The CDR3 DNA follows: TGTGCCACCAGCAGTGATTCGGGAACCAATGAGCAGTTCTTC. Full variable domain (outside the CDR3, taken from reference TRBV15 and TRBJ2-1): DAMVIQNPRYQVTQFGKPVTLSCSQTLNHNVMYWYQQKSSQAPKLLFHYYDKDFNNEADTPDNFQSRRPNTSFCFLDIRSPGLGDTAMYLCATSSDSGTNEQFFGPGTRLTVL.

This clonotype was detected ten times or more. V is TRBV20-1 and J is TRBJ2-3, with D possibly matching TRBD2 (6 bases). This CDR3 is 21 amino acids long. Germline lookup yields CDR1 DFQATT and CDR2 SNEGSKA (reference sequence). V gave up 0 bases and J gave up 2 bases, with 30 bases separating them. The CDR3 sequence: CSARDTASGTVVAAYTDTQYF. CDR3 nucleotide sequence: TGCAGTGCTAGAGATACGGCGTCCGGGACCGTTGTAGCGGCGTACACAGATACGCAGTATTTT.

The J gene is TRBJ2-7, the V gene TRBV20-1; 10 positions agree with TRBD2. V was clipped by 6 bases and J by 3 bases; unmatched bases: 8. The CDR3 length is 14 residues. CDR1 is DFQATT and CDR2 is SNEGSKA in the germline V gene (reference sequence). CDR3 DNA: TGCAGTGCGTCCGGGACTAGCGTGGTCTACGAGCAGTACTTC. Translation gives CSASGTSVVYEQYF.

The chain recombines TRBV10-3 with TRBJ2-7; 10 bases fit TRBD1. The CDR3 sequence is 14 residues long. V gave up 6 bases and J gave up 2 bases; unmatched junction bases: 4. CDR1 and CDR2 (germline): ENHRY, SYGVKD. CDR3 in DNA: TGTGCCATCAGGGTGGGACAGGGGACCTACGAGCAGTACTTC. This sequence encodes CAIRVGQGTYEQYF.

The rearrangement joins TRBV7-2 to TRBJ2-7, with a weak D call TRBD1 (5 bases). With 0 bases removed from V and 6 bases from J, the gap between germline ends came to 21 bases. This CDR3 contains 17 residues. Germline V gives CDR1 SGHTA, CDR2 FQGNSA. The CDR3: CASSLALPFAGNGEQYF. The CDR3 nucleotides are TGTGCCAGCAGCTTAGCGCTCCCTTTCGCAGGGAACGGCGAGCAGTACTTC.

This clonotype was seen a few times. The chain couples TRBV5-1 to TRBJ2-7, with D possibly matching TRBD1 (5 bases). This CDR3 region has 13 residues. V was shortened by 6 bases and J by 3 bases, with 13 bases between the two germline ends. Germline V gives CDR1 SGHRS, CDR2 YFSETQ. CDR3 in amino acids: CASMGQGSYEQYF. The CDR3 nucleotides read TGCGCCAGCATGGGCCAGGGAAGCTACGAGCAGTACTTC.

The CDR3 DNA follows: TGTGCCAGCAGCGTAGCTACGAGAGGACCTGAGGGGACCAGGGAGCTGTTTTTT. This codes for CASSVATRGPEGTRELFF. This chain connects TRBV9 to TRBJ2-2; possibly TRBD1 or TRBD2 for D (5 bases each). This CDR3 has 18 residues. Germline assignment: CDR1 SGDLS and CDR2 YYNGEE. The V end lost 0 bases, the J end lost 9 bases, and 24 bases lay between the germline ends.

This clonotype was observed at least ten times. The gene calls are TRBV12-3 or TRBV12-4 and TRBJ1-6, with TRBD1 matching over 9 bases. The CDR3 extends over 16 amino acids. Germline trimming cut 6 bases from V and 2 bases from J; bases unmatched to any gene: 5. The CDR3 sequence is CASSRTGVTYNSPLHF. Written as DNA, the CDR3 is TGTGCCAGCAGCAGGACAGGGGTAACCTATAATTCACCCCTCCACTTT.

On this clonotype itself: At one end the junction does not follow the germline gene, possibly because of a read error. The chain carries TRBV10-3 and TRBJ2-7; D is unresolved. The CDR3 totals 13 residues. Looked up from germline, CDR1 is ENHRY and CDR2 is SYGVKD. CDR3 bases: TGTGCCGTCAGGTCGACGGATACCTACGAGCAGTACTTC. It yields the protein CAVRSTDTYEQYF.

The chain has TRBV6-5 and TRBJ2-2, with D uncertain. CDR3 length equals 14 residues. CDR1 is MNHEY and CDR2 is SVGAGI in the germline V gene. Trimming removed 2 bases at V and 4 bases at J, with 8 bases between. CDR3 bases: TGTGCCAGCAGTTACCAGGCGTTCACCGGGGAGCTGTTTTTT. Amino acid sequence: CASSYQAFTGELFF.

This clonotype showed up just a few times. CDR3: CASRSGFQETQYF. The CDR3 DNA sequence: TGTGCCAGCAGGTCGGGATTCCAAGAGACCCAGTACTTC. This chain connects TRBV7-9 to TRBJ2-5; a weak D match, TRBD2 (5 bases). The CDR3 consists of 13 residues. The V end lost 6 bases, the J end lost 1 base, and 9 bases lay between the germline ends. The germline gives CDR1 SEHNR, CDR2 FQNEAQ (reference sequence). The variable domain in full, with the rest retrieved from reference TRBV7-9 and TRBJ2-5, is DTGVSQNPRHKITKRGQNVTFRCDPISEHNRLYWYRQTLGQGPEFLTYFQNEAQLEKSRLLSDRFSAERPKGSFSTLEIQRTEQGDSAMYLCASRSGFQETQYFGPGTRLLVL.

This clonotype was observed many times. This CDR3 reads CATRPGLADFTDTQYF. The CDR3 nucleotides read TGTGCCACACGGCCCGGACTAGCGGATTTCACAGATACGCAGTATTTT. The chain employs TRBV15 and TRBJ2-3; 10 positions match TRBD2. J was trimmed by 2 bases and V by 9 bases; bases with no gene match: 11. The germline CDR1 and CDR2 sequences are LNHNV and YYDKDF (reference sequence). The CDR3 length is 16 residues. The full variable domain, in which reference TRBV15 and TRBJ2-3 provide the parts outside the CDR3, is DAMVIQNPRYQVTQFGKPVTLSCSQTLNHNVMYWYQQKSSQAPKLLFHYYDKDFNNEADTPDNFQSRRPNTSFCFLDIRSPGLGDTAMYLCATRPGLADFTDTQYFGPGTRLTVL.

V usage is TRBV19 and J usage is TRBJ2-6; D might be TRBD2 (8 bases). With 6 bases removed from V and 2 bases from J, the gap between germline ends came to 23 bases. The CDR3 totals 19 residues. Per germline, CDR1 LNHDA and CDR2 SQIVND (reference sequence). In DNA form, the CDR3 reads TGTGCCAGTAGGATCGCCCACCGGGAGGGGGCCGCTGGGGCCAACGTCCTGACTTTC. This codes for CASRIAHREGAAGANVLTF.